This entry concerns a single TCR beta chain. The antigen remains unidentified. Trimming shortened V by 0 bases and J by 4 bases, and 11 bases separated the two germline ends. The germline CDR1 and CDR2 sequences are SGHRS and YFSETQ. The length of the CDR3 is 15 residues. This specimen belongs to a study of post-analysis software for immune sequencing data. Study background: The patients showed relapsing-remitting, secondary progressive and progressive-relapsing multiple sclerosis courses. The study's findings and limits: There was significantly lower normalized Chao1 diversity in multiple sclerosis patients than in controls. About 5 TRBV segments, including TRBV5-6, TRBV5-1 and TRBV20-1, were more frequent in patients than controls. Samples prepared in the same batch strongly co-clustered by F measure.

Unique molecular identifiers had been added to the TCR beta cDNA libraries. When about 0.9 to 10 million T cells were used, they gave about 550,000 cDNA molecules. TCRdb independently ran MiXCR on the PCR reads; one entry per CDR3 protein. Of 400,000 to 500,000 distinct CDR3 sequences listed, less than 40% are singletons. Sequenced input: blood. The TCR was taken from a girl aged 2 to 9 with multiple sclerosis. The chain employs TRBV5-1 and TRBJ2-1; D may match TRBD1 or TRBD2 (5 bases each). The CDR3 loop reads CASSLAGAPYNEQFF. In DNA, the CDR3 is TGCGCCAGCAGCTTGGCCGGGGCTCCTTACAATGAGCAGTTCTTC.